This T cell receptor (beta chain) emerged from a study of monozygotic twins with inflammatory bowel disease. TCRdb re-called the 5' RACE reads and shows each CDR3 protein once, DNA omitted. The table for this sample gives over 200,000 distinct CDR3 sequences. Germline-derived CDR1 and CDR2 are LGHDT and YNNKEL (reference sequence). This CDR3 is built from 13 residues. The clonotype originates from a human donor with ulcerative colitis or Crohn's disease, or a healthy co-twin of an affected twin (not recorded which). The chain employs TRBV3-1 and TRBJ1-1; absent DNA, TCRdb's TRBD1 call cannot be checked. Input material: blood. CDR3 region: CASSSTGWTEAFF.